This T cell receptor beta chain was sequenced during a study of early T cells in non-severe SARS-CoV-2 infection. Turning to the study itself: The authors sequenced bulk RNA from unsorted whole blood, leaving chains unpaired. General study results and limits: In VDJdb matching, anti-spike CD8 responses were favored while private and CD4 specificities went missing.

On this clonotype itself: The antigen remains undetermined.

V shed 0 bases and J 6 bases; nucleotides not matched to a gene: 4. The CDR3 runs to 15 residues. Germline CDR1 reads SGHRS; CDR2 reads YFSETQ. Each cDNA molecule carried a unique molecular identifier. TCRdb reanalysed the 5' RACE reads using MiXCR and keeps one entry per CDR3 protein. The sample comprises around 63,000 distinct CDR3 sequences, more than 8% of which are singletons, and roughly 16% rests with the top ten. The rearrangement uses TRBV5-1 and TRBJ1-4; the match to TRBD1 covers 8 bases. The sequence derives from an adult who was a healthcare worker with PCR-confirmed SARS-CoV-2 infection or an uninfected control (not recorded which). The source was whole blood, collected at baseline. CDR3 in DNA: TGCGCCAGCAGCTTGGGACAGGGGAGTCATGAAAAACTGTTTTTT. Amino acids: CASSLGQGSHEKLFF.